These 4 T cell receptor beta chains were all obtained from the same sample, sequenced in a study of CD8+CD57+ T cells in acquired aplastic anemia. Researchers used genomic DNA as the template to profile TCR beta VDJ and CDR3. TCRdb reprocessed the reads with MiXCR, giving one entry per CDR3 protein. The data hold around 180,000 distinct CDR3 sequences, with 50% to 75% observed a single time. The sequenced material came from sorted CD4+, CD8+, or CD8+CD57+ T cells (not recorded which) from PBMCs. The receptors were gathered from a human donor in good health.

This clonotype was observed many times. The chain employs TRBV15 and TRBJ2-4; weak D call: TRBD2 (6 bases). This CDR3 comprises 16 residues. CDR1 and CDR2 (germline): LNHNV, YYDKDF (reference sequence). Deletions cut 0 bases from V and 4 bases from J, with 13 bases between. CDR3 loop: CATSRDGAGYKNIQYF. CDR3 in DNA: TGTGCCACCAGCAGAGATGGGGCGGGGTATAAAAACATTCAGTACTTC.

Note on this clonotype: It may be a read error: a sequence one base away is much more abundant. CDR3 loop: CASRHFGQSYNEQYF. DNA for the CDR3: TGTGCCAGCAGGCACTTCGGTCAATCCTACAATGAGCAGTACTTC. The V gene is TRBV6-5, the J gene TRBJ2-7; D is ambiguous. V shed 6 bases and J shed 7 bases, with 22 bases lying between them. Germline-derived CDR1 and CDR2 are MNHEY and SVGAGI. The CDR3 totals 15 residues.

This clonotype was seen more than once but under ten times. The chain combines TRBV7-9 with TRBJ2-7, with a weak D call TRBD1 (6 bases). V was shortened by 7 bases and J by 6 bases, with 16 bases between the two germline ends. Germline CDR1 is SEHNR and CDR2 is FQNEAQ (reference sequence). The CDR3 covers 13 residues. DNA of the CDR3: TGTGCCAGCATACGACAGGATAGGCGCGAGCAGTACTTC. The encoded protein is CASIRQDRREQYF.

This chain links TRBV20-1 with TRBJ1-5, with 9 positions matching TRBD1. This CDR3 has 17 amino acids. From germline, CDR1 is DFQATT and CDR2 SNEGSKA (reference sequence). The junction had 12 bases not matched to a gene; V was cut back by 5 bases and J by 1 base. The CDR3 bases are TGCAGTGCTCGGCCGGGACAGGGAGGGGGAAGCAATCAGCCCCAGCATTTT. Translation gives CSARPGQGGGSNQPQHF.